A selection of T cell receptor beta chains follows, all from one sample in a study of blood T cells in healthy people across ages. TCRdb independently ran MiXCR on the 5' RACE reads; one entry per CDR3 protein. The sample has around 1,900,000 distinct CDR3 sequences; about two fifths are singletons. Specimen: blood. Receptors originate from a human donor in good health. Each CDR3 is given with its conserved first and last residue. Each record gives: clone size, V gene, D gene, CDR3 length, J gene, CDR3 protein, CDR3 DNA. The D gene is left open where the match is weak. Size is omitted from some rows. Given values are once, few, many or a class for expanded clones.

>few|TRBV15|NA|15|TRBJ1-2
CATSPHTGGVYGYTF
TGTGCCACCAGCCCTCACACGGGGGGCGTCTATGGCTACACCTTC
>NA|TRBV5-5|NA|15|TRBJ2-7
CASSSTTGYFGEQYF
TGTGCCAGCAGCTCCACCACAGGGTACTTCGGCGAGCAGTACTTC
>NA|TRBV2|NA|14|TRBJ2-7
CASSEADSTYEQYF
TGTGCCAGCAGTGAAGCGGACAGCACCTACGAGCAGTACTTC
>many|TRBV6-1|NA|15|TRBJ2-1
CASRPLAGGVDEQFF
TGTGCCAGCCGTCCTCTCGCTGGGGGTGTGGATGAGCAGTTCTTC
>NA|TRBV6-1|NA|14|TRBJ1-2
CASSPRTGIDGYTF
TGTGCCAGCAGTCCTCGAACAGGGATAGACGGCTACACCTTC
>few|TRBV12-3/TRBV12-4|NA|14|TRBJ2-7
CASSLALGLGEQYF
TGTGCCAGCAGTTTAGCGCTGGGCCTAGGCGAGCAGTACTTC
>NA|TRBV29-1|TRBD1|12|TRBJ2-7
CSVGEQGDEQYF
TGCAGCGTTGGGGAACAGGGGGACGAGCAGTACTTC
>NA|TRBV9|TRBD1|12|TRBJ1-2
CASSGTGNGYTF
TGTGCCAGTAGCGGGACAGGGAATGGCTACACCTTC
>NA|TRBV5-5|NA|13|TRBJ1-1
CASSLLADTEAFF
TGTGCCAGCAGCTTGTTGGCAGACACTGAAGCTTTCTTT
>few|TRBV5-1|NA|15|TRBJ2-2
CASSSQGWGTGELFF
TGCGCCAGCAGCTCACAGGGTTGGGGCACCGGGGAGCTGTTTTTT
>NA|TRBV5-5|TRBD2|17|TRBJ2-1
CASSPGLAGGYNNEQFF
TGTGCCAGCAGCCCGGGACTAGCGGGGGGGTATAACAATGAGCAGTTCTTC
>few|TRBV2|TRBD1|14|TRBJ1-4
CASCRQGDNEKLFF
TGTGCCAGCTGTCGTCAGGGGGATAATGAAAAACTGTTTTTT
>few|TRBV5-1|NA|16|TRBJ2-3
CASSRQSHIGTDTQYF
TGCGCCAGCAGCCGCCAGAGCCACATTGGGACGGATACGCAGTATTTT
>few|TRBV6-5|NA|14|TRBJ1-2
CASSRTTQGYGYTF
TGTGCCAGCAGTCGAACAACCCAGGGTTATGGCTACACCTTC
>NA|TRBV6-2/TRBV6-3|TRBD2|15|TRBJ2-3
CASTYRTSNTDTQYF
TGTGCCAGCACCTACAGGACTAGCAACACAGATACGCAGTATTTT
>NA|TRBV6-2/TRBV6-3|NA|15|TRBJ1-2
CASKELEQANYSYTF
TGTGCCAGCAAGGAACTGGAGCAAGCTAACTATAGCTACACCTTC
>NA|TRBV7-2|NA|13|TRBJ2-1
CASSSTATNEQFF
TGTGCCAGCAGCTCCACAGCAACGAATGAGCAGTTCTTC
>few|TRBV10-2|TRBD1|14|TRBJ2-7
CASKETGGLDEQYF
TGCGCCAGCAAGGAGACAGGGGGACTCGACGAGCAGTACTTC
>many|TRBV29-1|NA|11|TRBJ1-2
CSAGRAYGYTF
TGCAGCGCCGGACGGGCATATGGCTACACCTTC
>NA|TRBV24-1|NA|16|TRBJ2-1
CATSDHQRPGLNEQFF
TGTGCCACCAGTGACCATCAGAGGCCAGGCCTAAATGAGCAGTTCTTC
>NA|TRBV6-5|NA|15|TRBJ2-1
CASSYSNIAYNEQFF
TGTGCCAGCAGTTACTCGAATATTGCCTACAATGAGCAGTTCTTC
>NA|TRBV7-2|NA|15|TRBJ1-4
CASSKDGSGDEKLFF
TGTGCCAGCAGCAAAGACGGCTCAGGGGACGAAAAACTGTTTTTT
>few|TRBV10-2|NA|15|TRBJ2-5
CASSESKGRVETQYF
TGCGCCAGCAGTGAGTCGAAGGGCAGGGTTGAGACCCAGTACTTC
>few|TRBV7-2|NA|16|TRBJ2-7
CASSLSVSISGDEQYF
TGTGCCAGCAGCTTAAGTGTCTCAATCTCAGGCGACGAGCAGTACTTC
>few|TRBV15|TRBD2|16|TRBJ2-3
CATSRGRRGGTDTQYF
TGTGCCACCAGCAGAGGTCGGCGGGGGGGCACAGATACGCAGTATTTT
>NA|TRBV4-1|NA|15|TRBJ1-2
CASSQPEQANYGYTF
TGCGCCAGCAGCCAACCTGAACAGGCTAACTATGGCTACACCTTC
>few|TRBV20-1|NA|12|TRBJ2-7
CSVRGTSYEQYF
TGCAGTGTTCGCGGGACTTCCTACGAGCAGTACTTC
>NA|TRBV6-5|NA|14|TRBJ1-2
CASRAPGTNYGYTF
TGTGCCAGCAGAGCCCCGGGAACTAACTATGGCTACACCTTC
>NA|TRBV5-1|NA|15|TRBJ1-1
CASSSGWTRNTEAFF
TGCGCCAGCAGCTCCGGGTGGACAAGGAACACTGAAGCTTTCTTT
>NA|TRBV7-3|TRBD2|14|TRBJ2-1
CASSSTGGNNKQFF
TGTGCCAGCAGCTCCACGGGGGGAAACAATAAGCAGTTCTTC
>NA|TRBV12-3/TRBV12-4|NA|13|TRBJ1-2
CASREAGAYGYTF
TGTGCCAGCAGAGAGGCGGGGGCCTATGGCTACACCTTC
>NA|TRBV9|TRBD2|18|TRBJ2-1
CASSVAPLRGGVGNEQFF
TGTGCCAGCAGCGTAGCTCCATTGCGGGGGGGAGTAGGCAATGAGCAGTTCTTC
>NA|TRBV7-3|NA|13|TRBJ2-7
CASSSVASYEQYF
TGTGCCAGCAGCTCCGTCGCTTCCTACGAGCAGTACTTC
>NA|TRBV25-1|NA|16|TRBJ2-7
CASSEYIVTRDYEQYF
TGTGCCAGCAGTGAATACATTGTGACAAGAGACTACGAGCAGTACTTC
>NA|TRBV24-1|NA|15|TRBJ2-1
CATSLRVPQAGEQFF
TGTGCCACCAGTCTTCGGGTTCCCCAGGCCGGAGAGCAGTTCTTC
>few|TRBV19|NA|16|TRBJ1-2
CASSSAHANAYYGYTF
TGTGCCAGTAGTTCGGCGCACGCCAATGCATACTATGGCTACACCTTC
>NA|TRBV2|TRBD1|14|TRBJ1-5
CASSPDRVAQPQHF
TGTGCCAGCAGCCCAGACAGGGTGGCTCAGCCCCAGCATTTT
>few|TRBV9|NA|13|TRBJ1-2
CASSVLNGNGYTF
TGTGCCAGCAGCGTCCTCAATGGGAATGGCTACACCTTC
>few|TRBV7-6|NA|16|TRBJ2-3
CASSSPLRAVVDTQYF
TGTGCCAGCAGCTCCCCCCTTAGGGCGGTTGTAGATACGCAGTATTTT
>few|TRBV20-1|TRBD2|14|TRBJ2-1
CSAGAGGLRNEQFF
TGCAGTGCCGGGGCGGGGGGCCTGCGGAATGAGCAGTTCTTC
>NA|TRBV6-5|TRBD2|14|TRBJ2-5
CASSYKREQETQYF
TGTGCCAGCAGTTACAAGCGGGAGCAAGAGACCCAGTACTTC
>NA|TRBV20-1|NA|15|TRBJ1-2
CSARGAGPWFDGYTF
TGCAGTGCTAGAGGGGCAGGGCCCTGGTTCGATGGCTACACCTTC
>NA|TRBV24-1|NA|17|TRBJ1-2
CATSGSGGGQINYGYTF
TGTGCCACCAGTGGGTCTGGGGGCGGCCAGATTAACTATGGCTACACCTTC
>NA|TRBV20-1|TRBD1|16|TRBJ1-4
CSARDLGGQGREKLFF
TGCAGTGCTAGAGATCTCGGGGGACAGGGGCGTGAAAAACTGTTTTTT
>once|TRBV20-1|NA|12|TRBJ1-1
CSAWEADTEAFF
TGCAGTGCTTGGGAGGCGGACACTGAAGCTTTCTTT
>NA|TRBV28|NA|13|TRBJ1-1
CASSSGFWTEAFF
TGTGCCAGCAGTTCTGGTTTCTGGACTGAAGCTTTCTTT
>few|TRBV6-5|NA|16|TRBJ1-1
CASSYSGLQRNTEAFF
TGTGCCAGCAGTTACTCGGGCCTCCAGAGGAACACTGAAGCTTTCTTT
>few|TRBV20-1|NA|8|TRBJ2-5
CSATGEYF
TGCAGTGCTACGGGGGAGTACTTC
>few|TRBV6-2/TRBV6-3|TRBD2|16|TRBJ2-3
CASTPGLAGVTDTQYF
TGTGCCAGCACCCCGGGCCTAGCGGGGGTCACAGATACGCAGTATTTT
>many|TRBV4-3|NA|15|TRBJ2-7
CASSQEFEGVYEQYF
TGCGCCAGCAGCCAAGAGTTTGAAGGAGTCTACGAGCAGTACTTC
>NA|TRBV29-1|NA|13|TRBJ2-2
CSVRPPNTGELFF
TGCAGCGTCCGCCCACCGAACACCGGGGAGCTGTTTTTT
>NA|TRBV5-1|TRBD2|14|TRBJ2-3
CASSLASGGDTQYF
TGTGCCAGCAGCTTGGCTAGCGGGGGAGATACGCAGTATTTT
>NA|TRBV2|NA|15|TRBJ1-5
CASRVGGAGNQPQHF
TGTGCCAGCCGCGTCGGCGGCGCGGGCAATCAGCCCCAGCATTTT
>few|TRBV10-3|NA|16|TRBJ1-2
CAISEAVAPTLNGYTF
TGTGCCATCAGTGAGGCAGTAGCACCTACATTAAATGGCTACACCTTC
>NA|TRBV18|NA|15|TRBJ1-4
CASSFRQADGEKLFF
TGTGCCAGCTCATTCCGACAGGCGGATGGTGAAAAACTGTTTTTT
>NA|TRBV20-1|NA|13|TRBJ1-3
CSARWTSGNTIYF
TGCAGTGCTAGGTGGACAAGTGGAAACACCATATATTTT
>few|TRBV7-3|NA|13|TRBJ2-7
CASSLTLGNEQYF
TGTGCCAGCAGCTTAACGCTCGGCAACGAGCAGTACTTC
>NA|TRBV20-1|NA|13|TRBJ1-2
CSASDRRLYGYTF
TGCAGTGCTAGCGACAGAAGGCTTTATGGCTACACCTTC